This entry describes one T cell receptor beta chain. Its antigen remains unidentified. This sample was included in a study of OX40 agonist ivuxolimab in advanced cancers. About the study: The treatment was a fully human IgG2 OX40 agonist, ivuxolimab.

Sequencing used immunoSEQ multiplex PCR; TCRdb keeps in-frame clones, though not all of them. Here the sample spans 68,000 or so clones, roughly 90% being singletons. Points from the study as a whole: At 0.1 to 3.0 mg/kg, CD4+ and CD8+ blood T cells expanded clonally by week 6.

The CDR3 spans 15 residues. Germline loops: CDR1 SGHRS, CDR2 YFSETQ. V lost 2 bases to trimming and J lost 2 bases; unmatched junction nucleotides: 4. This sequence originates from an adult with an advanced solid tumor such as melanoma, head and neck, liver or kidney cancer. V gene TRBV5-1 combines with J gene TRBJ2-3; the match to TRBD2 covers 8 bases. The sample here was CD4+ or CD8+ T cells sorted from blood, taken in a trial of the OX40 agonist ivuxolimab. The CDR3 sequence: CASSLTSGYTDTQYF. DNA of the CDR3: TGCGCCAGCAGCTTAACTAGCGGCTACACAGATACGCAGTATTTT.